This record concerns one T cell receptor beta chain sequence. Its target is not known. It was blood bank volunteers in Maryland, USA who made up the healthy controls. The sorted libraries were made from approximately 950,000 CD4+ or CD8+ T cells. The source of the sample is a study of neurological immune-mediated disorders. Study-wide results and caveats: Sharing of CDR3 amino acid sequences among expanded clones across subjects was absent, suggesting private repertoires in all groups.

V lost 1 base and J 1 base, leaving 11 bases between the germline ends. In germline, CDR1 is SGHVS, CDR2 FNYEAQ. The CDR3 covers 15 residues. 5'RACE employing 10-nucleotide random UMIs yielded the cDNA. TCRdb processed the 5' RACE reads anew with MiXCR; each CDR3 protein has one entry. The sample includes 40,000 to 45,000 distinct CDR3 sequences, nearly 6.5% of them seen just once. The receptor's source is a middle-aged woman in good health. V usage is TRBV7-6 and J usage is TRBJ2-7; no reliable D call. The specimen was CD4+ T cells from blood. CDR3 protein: CASSLDSIGSYEQYF. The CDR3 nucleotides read TGTGCCAGCAGCTTAGATAGCATTGGTTCCTACGAGCAGTACTTC.